This TCR beta chain is from a study of identifying expanded T cells in peripheral blood. No infections or other immune events were documented during collection. The CDR3 is made up of 13 amino acids. Germline V gene data show CDR1 as SNHLY and CDR2 as FYNNEI. The V gene lost 8 bases and the J gene lost 0 bases, with 8 bases spanning the gap. Whole-study results and caveats: Differentially abundant clones: around 1.2 between replicates, 16.4 at 2 to 3 weeks, less than 20 at four. Variance in clone template counts between approximately 2-week samples significantly increased with total template count across all healthy donors.

TCRdb's table, derived via immunoSEQ multiplex PCR, lists solely in-frame clones and lacks some. The sample lists 75,000 to 90,000 clones; 80% to 90% were seen once. In its sample, this clone was seen once. As yet, its antigen is unknown. The source of this sequence is a person between 18 and 75 years old in good health. V gene TRBV2 combines with J gene TRBJ1-5; D is unclear. Sequenced: blood. Here the CDR3 reads CASGWDSNQPQHF. The CDR3 DNA follows: TGTGCCAGCGGATGGGATAGCAATCAGCCCCAGCATTTT.